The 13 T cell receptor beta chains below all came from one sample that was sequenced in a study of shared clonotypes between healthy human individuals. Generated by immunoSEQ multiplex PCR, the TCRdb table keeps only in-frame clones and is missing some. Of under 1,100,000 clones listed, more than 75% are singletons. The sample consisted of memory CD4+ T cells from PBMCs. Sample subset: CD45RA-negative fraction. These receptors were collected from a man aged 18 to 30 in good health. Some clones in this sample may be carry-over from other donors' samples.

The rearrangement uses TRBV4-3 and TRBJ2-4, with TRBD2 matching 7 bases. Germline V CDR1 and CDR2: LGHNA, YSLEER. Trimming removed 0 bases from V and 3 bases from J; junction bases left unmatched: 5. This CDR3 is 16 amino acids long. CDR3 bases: TGCGCCAGCAGCCAAGATACGGGAGGTAGCAAAAACATTCAGTACTTC. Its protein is CASSQDTGGSKNIQYF.

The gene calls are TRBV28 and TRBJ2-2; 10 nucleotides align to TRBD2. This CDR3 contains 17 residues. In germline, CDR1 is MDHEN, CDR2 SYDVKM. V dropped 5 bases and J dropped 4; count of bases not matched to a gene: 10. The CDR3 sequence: CASSPSSGRAGTGELFF. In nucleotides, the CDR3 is TGTGCCAGCAGTCCCTCAAGCGGGAGGGCGGGCACCGGGGAGCTGTTTTTT. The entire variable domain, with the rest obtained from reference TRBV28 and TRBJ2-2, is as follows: DVKVTQSSRYLVKRTGEKVFLECVQDMDHENMFWYRQDPGLGLRLIYFSYDVKMKEKGDIPEGYSVSREKKERFSLILESASTNQTSMYLCASSPSSGRAGTGELFFGEGSRLTVL.

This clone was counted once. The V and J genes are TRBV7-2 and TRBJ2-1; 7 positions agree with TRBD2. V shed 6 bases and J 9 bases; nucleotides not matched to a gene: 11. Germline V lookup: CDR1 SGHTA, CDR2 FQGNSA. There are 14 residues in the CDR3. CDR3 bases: TGTGCCAGCAGTTGGGGACTGGGCGGGGGTGAGCAGTTCTTC. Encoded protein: CASSWGLGGGEQFF. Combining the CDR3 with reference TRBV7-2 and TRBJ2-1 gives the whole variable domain GAGVSQSPSNKVTEKGKDVELRCDPISGHTALYWYRQSLGQGLEFLIYFQGNSAPDKSGLPSDRFSAERTGGSVSTLTIQRTQQEDSAVYLCASSWGLGGGEQFFGPGTRLTVL.

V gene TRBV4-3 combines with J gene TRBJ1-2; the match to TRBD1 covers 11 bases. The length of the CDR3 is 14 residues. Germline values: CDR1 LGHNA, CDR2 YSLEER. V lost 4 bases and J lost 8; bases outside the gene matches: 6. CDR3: CASSPGQGAWGYTF. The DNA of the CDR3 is TGCGCCAGCAGCCCCGGACAGGGGGCTTGGGGCTACACCTTC.

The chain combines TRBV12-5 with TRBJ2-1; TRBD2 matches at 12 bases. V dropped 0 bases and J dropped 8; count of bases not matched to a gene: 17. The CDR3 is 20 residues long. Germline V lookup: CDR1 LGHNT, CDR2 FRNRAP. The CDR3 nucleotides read TGTGCTAGTGGTTTGGTACAATTAGGACTAGCGGGACCGGACGTCGATGAGCAGTTCTTC. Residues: CASGLVQLGLAGPDVDEQFF.

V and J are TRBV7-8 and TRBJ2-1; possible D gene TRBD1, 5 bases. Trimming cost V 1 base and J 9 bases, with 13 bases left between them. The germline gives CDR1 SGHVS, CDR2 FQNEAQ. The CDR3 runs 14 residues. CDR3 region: CASSLGLQGSEQFF. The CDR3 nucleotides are TGTGCCAGCAGCTTAGGGCTCCAGGGATCTGAGCAGTTCTTC.

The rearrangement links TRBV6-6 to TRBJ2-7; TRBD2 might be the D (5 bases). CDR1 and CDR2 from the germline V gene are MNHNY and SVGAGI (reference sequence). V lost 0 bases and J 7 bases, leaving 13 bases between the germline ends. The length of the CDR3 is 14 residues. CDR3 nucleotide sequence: TGTGCCAGCAGTTACTCGCATAGTGGGAGAGAGCAGTACTTC. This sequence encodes CASSYSHSGREQYF.

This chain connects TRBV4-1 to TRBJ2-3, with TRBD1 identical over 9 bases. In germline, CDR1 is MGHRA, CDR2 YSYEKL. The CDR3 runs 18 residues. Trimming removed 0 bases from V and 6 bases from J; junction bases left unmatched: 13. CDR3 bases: TGCGCCAGCAGCCAAGATTATTTCGGACAGGGGTTTAGGGATACGCAGTATTTT. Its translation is CASSQDYFGQGFRDTQYF.

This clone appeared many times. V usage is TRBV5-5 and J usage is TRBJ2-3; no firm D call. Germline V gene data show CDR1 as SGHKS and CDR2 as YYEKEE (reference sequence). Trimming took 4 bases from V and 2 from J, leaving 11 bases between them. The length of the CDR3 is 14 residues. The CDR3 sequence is CASSPGSVTDTQYF. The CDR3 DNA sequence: TGTGCCAGCAGCCCGGGTTCGGTCACAGATACGCAGTATTTT.

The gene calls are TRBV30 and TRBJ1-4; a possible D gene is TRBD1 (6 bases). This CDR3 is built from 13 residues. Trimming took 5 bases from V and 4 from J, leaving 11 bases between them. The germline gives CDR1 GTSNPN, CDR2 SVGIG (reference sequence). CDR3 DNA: TGTGCCTGGGGTCAGGGGCTTAATGAAAAACTGTTTTTT. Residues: CAWGQGLNEKLFF.

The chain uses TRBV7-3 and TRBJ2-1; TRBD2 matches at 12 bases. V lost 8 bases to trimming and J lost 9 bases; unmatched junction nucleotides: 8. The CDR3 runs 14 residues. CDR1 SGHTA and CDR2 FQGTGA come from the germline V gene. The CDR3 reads CASSLAGGPTEQFF. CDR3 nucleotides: TGTGCCAGCTCCCTAGCGGGAGGGCCGACTGAGCAGTTCTTC.

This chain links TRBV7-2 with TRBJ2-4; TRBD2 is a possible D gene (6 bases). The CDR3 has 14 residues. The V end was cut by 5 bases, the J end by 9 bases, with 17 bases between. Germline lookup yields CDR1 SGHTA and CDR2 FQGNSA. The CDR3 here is CASSRAGHLGIQYF. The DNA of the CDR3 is TGTGCCAGCAGCCGAGCGGGCCACCTCGGCATTCAGTACTTC.

This CDR3 reads CASGPSGVATEAFF. CDR3 coding DNA: TGTGCTAGTGGTCCTTCCGGGGTTGCCACTGAAGCTTTCTTT. The chain recombines TRBV12-5 with TRBJ1-1; D gene uncertain. Trimming shortened V by 5 bases and J by 4 bases, and 14 bases separated the two germline ends. Per germline, CDR1 LGHNT and CDR2 FRNRAP. There are 14 residues in the CDR3.